These T cell receptor beta chains were read from a single sample in a study of breast tumors, draining lymph nodes, adjacent tissues. TCRdb processed the multiplex PCR reads anew with MiXCR; each CDR3 protein has one entry. The sample shows about 230,000 distinct CDR3 sequences, roughly 30% of them seen only once. The sequenced sample consisted of axillary lymph node tissue. The origin of the receptors is a female donor with breast cancer. Some clones in this sample may be carry-over from other donors' samples. The CDR3 runs from the conserved cysteine through the conserved F or W. The order of the fields is V gene, clone size, D gene, J gene, CDR3 DNA, CDR3 protein. D genes are given only for firm matches. Clone size is not always given. Where it is, it says once, few, many or a class for expanded clones.

V: TRBV6-1
size: -
D: -
J: TRBJ2-1
DNA: TGTGCCAGCACTGCGAGCTCCTACAATGAGCAGTTCTTC
CDR3: CASTASSYNEQFF

V: TRBV20-1
size: -
D: -
J: TRBJ2-3
DNA: TGCAGCTTACAAGGCCGGGGGTTTACAGATACGCAGTATTTT
CDR3: CSLQGRGFTDTQYF

V: TRBV3-1
size: -
D: -
J: TRBJ1-6
DNA: TGTGCCAGCAGCCAAGTAGTAGGGGTCCCCCTCCACTTT
CDR3: CASSQVVGVPLHF

V: TRBV5-6
size: many
D: -
J: TRBJ2-5
DNA: TGTGCCAGCAGCCACGGCGACAGGATTCAAGAGACCCAGTACTTC
CDR3: CASSHGDRIQETQYF

V: TRBV18
size: many
D: TRBD2
J: TRBJ2-7
DNA: TGTGCCAGCTCACCCCGGGGGGACTACGAGCAGTACTTC
CDR3: CASSPRGDYEQYF

V: TRBV4-3
size: -
D: TRBD1
J: TRBJ1-4
DNA: TGCGCCAGCAGCCAAGCTGACGGACAGGGCGGTGGAGCTAATGAAAAACTGTTTTTT
CDR3: CASSQADGQGGGANEKLFF

V: TRBV6-1
size: many
D: TRBD2
J: TRBJ2-7
DNA: TGTGCCAGCAGTGAAGTGGCGGGAGTGGAGCAGTACTTC
CDR3: CASSEVAGVEQYF

V: TRBV7-8
size: many
D: -
J: TRBJ2-2
DNA: TGTGCCAGCAGCTTAACCGGGAGTCAGGCCGGGGAGCTGTTTTTT
CDR3: CASSLTGSQAGELFF

V: TRBV5-1
size: -
D: -
J: TRBJ1-2
DNA: TGCGCCAGCAGCTTCAGGGGAGGTGGCTATGGCTACACCTTC
CDR3: CASSFRGGGYGYTF

V: TRBV2
size: many
D: -
J: TRBJ2-1
DNA: TGTGCCAGCAGTCCGACCCCCGGCCCAGATAATACTGAGCAGTTCTTC
CDR3: CASSPTPGPDNTEQFF

V: TRBV7-8
size: -
D: TRBD2
J: TRBJ2-3
DNA: TGTGCCAGCAGCCCACCTAGAAGCGGGAGCAGGAATGAGCAGTATTTT
CDR3: CASSPPRSGSRNEQYF

V: TRBV3-1
size: many
D: TRBD2
J: TRBJ2-5
DNA: TGTGCCAGCGAGCTAGCGGGAGGGCCTTACGGGGAGACCCAGTACTTC
CDR3: CASELAGGPYGETQYF

V: TRBV5-1
size: once
D: -
J: TRBJ2-1
DNA: TGCGCCAGCAGCCCCGGGGTGGGGGGCACTGAGCAGTTCTTC
CDR3: CASSPGVGGTEQFF

V: TRBV6-6
size: many
D: -
J: TRBJ1-4
DNA: TGTGCCAGCACCGTCCAAAATGAAAAACTGTTTTTT
CDR3: CASTVQNEKLFF

V: TRBV6-1
size: many
D: -
J: TRBJ2-5
DNA: TGTGCCAGCAGTCTGGCTGAAGAGACCCAGTACTTC
CDR3: CASSLAEETQYF

V: TRBV7-2
size: -
D: -
J: TRBJ1-5
DNA: TGTGCCAGCAGGGGGGCAGCGTGGCAAGAGACCCAGCATTTT
CDR3: CASRGAAWQETQHF

V: TRBV20-1
size: few
D: -
J: TRBJ2-5
DNA: TGCAGTGCTAGAACGGAGGCTAACACCGGGGAGACCCAGTACTTC
CDR3: CSARTEANTGETQYF

V: TRBV7-2
size: many
D: TRBD1
J: TRBJ2-1
DNA: TGTGCCAGCAGCCGATCGACCGGGACAGGGGGCTTGAATGAGCAGTTCTTC
CDR3: CASSRSTGTGGLNEQFF

V: TRBV5-1
size: many
D: TRBD2
J: TRBJ2-1
DNA: TGCGCCTCCGGACTAGCGGGCCCATACAATGAGCAGTTCTTC
CDR3: CASGLAGPYNEQFF

V: TRBV19
size: few
D: -
J: TRBJ1-1
DNA: TGTGCCAGTAGTATAGCACCTGCCGGGACATTGAACACTGAAGCTTTCTTT
CDR3: CASSIAPAGTLNTEAFF

V: TRBV10-3
size: -
D: TRBD2
J: TRBJ2-1
DNA: TGTGCCATCGGGGGACTAGCGGGAGCGCTGTCCTACAATGAGCAGTTCTTC
CDR3: CAIGGLAGALSYNEQFF

V: TRBV5-1
size: many
D: TRBD2
J: TRBJ2-1
DNA: TGCGCCAGCAGCTTGGTCCCGGGACTAGCGGGAGATGAGCAGTTCTTC
CDR3: CASSLVPGLAGDEQFF

V: TRBV11-1
size: many
D: TRBD1
J: TRBJ2-5
DNA: TGTGCCAGCAGCTTAGGGCAGGGGGCGGTTCAATCTCAAGAGACCCAGTACTTC
CDR3: CASSLGQGAVQSQETQYF

V: TRBV4-1
size: many
D: -
J: TRBJ1-2
DNA: TGCGCCAGCAGCCAAGCCTATCCAAGGGGTAGCTATGGCTACACCTTC
CDR3: CASSQAYPRGSYGYTF

V: TRBV3-1
size: -
D: -
J: TRBJ2-1
DNA: TGTGCCAGCAGCCCGGACGCTACCTACGAGCAGTTCTTC
CDR3: CASSPDATYEQFF

V: TRBV6-6
size: many
D: -
J: TRBJ1-2
DNA: TGTGCCAGCAGGCCGGGACGGAGTGGCTACACCTTC
CDR3: CASRPGRSGYTF

V: TRBV20-1
size: many
D: -
J: TRBJ1-5
DNA: TGCAGTGCTCAGATGGGATACAATCAGCCCCAGCATTTT
CDR3: CSAQMGYNQPQHF